This T cell receptor beta chain was sequenced during a study of shared clonotypes between healthy human individuals. Study results and limitations: Sequencing depth was predicted to influence how clonotypes are shared among donors. Generation probabilities of non-shared clonotypes were lower (relative to those shared by all four donors).

With regard to this clone: Its antigen is unknown.

This was a deep-level run. Using immunoSEQ multiplex PCR, the repertoire was profiled, and TCRdb retains in-frame clones only, with some absent. The sample lists about 2 million clones, approximately 95% occurring once. CD45RO-negative, CCR7-selected cells formed the naive CD8 fraction, which excluded terminally differentiated effector memory CD45RA+ cells. Adult Caucasians living in Nashville, Tennessee made up all of the donors. The V gene end was trimmed by 5 bases and the J gene end by 3 bases; junction bases not matched to a gene: 7. Germline V lookup: CDR1 LNHNV, CDR2 YYDKDF (reference sequence). The CDR3 contains 15 residues.

The receptor was isolated from a young man in good health. The V call is TRBV15, the J call TRBJ1-2; 9 bases line up with TRBD1. The sequenced sample consisted of naive CD8+ T cells sorted from blood. Written as DNA, the CDR3 is TGTGCCACCAGCGAAACAGGGGGCCATGACTATGGCTACACCTTC. It specifies CATSETGGHDYGYTF.